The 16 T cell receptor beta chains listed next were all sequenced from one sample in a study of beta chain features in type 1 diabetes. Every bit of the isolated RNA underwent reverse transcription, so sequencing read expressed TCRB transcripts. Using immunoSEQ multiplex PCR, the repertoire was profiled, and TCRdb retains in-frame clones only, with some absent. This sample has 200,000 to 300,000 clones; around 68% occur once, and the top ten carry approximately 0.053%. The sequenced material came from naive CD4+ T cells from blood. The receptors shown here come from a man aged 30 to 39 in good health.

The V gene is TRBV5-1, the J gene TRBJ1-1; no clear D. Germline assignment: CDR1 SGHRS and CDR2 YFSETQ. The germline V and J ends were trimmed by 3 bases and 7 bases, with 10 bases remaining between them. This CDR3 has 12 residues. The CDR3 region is CASSWNENEAFF. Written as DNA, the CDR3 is TGCGCCAGCAGCTGGAATGAAAATGAAGCTTTCTTT.

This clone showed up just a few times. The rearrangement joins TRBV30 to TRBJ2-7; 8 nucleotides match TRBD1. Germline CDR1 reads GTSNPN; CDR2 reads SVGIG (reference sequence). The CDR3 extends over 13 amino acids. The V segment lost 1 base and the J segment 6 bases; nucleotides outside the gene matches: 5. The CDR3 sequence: CAWSATGVGEQYF. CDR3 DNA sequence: TGTGCCTGGAGTGCGACAGGGGTTGGCGAGCAGTACTTC.

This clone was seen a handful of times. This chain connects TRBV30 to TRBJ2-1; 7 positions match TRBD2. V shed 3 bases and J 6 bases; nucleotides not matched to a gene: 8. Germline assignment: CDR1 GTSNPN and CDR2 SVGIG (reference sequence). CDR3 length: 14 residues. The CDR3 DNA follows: TGTGCCTGGAGAACAACCGGGACTACCAATGAGCAGTTCTTC. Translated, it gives CAWRTTGTTNEQFF.

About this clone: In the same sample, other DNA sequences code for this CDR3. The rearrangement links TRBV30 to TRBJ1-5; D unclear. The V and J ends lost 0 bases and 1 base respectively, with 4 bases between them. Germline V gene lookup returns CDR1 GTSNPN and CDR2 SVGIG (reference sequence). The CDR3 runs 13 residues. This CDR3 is CAWSVGSNQPQHF. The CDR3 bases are TGTGCCTGGAGTGTAGGCAGCAATCAGCCCCAGCATTTT.

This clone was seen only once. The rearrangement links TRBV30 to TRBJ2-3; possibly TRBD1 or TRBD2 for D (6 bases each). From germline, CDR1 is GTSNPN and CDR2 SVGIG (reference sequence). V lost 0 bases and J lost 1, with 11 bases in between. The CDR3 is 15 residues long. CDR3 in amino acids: CAWSVGGRRTDTQYF. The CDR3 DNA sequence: TGTGCCTGGAGTGTCGGGGGCCGACGCACAGATACGCAGTATTTT.

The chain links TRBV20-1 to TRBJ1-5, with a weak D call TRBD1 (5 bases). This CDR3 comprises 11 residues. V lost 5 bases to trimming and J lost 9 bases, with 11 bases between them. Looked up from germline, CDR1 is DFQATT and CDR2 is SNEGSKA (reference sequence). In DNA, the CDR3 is TGCAGTGCTGGGACCCTCGGGCCCCAGCATTTT. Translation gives CSAGTLGPQHF.

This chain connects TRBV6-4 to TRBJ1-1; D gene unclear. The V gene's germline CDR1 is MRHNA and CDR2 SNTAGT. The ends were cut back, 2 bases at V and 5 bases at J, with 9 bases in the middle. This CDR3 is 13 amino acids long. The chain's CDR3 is CASSDQGRTEAFF. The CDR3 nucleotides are TGTGCCAGCAGTGACCAAGGAAGGACTGAAGCTTTCTTT.

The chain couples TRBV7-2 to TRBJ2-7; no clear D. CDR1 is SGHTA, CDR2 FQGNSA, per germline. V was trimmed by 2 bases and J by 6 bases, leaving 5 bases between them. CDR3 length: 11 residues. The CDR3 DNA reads TGTGCCAGCAGCTTAAACGGCGAGCAGTACTTC. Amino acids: CASSLNGEQYF. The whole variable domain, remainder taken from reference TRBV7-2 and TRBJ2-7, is GAGVSQSPSNKVTEKGKDVELRCDPISGHTALYWYRQSLGQGLEFLIYFQGNSAPDKSGLPSDRFSAERTGGSVSTLTIQRTQQEDSAVYLCASSLNGEQYFGPGTRLTVT.

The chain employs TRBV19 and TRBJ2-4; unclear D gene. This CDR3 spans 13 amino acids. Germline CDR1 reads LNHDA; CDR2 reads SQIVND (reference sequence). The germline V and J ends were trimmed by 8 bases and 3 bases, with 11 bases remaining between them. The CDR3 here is CASSTVGKNIQYF. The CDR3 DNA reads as TGTGCCAGTTCCACAGTGGGCAAAAACATTCAGTACTTC.

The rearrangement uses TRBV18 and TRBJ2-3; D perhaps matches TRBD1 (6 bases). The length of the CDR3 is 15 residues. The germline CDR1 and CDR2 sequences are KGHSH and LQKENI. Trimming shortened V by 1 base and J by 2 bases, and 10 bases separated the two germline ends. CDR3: CASSPQAGVTDTQYF. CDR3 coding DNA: TGTGCCAGCTCACCACAAGCAGGGGTCACAGATACGCAGTATTTT. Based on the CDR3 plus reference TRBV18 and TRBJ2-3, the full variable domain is NAGVMQNPRHLVRRRGQEARLRCSPMKGHSHVYWYRQLPEEGLKFMVYLQKENIIDESGMPKERFSAEFPKEGPSILRIQQVVRGDSAAYFCASSPQAGVTDTQYFGPGTRLTVL.

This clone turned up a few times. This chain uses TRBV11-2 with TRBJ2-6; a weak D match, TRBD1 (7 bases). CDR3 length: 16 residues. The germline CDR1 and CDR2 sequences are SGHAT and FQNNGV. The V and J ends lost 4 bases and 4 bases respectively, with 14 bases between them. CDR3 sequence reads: CASSSPRGAGANVLTF. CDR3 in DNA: TGTGCCAGCAGCTCCCCCAGGGGGGCAGGGGCCAACGTCCTGACTTTC.

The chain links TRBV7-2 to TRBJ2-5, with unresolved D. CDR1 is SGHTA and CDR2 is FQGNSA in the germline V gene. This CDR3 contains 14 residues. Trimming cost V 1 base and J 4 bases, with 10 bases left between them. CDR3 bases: TGTGCCAGCAGCTTAGGGCACCTACGAGAGACCCAGTACTTC. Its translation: CASSLGHLRETQYF.

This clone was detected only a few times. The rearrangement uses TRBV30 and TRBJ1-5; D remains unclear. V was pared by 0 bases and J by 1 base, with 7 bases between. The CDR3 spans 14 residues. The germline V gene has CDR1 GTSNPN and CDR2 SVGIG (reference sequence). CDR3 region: CAWSVADSNQPQHF. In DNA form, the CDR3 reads TGTGCCTGGAGTGTCGCGGACAGCAATCAGCCCCAGCATTTT.

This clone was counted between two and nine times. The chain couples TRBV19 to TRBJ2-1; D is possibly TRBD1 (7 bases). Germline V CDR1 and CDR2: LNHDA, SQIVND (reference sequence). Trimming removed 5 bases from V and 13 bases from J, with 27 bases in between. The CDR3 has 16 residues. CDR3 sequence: CASSPRRGQGASQQFF. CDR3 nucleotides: TGTGCCAGTAGTCCCAGGAGGGGGCAGGGCGCCTCCCAACAGTTCTTC.

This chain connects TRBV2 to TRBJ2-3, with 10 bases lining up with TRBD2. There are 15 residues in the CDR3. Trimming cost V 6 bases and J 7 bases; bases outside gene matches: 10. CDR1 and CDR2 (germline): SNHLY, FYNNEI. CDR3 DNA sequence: TGTGCCAGCAGAGAACTAGCGGGGAGCCCAAATACGCAGTATTTT. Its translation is CASRELAGSPNTQYF.

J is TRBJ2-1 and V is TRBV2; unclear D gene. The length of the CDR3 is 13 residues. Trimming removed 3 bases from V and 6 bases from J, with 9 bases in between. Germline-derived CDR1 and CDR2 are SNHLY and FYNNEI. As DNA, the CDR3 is TGTGCCAGCAGTGACAGTGGTCTCAATGAGCAGTTCTTC. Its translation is CASSDSGLNEQFF.